This T cell receptor (beta chain) was captured in a study of blood T cell repertoires in COVID-19 (dated by TCRdb to 2020 to 2021). About the full investigation: The collaborator samples originated in the United States, Italy and Spain and spanned the acute and convalescent phases of COVID-19. The material from the prospective study consisted of cDNA or gDNA derived from T cells, B-cell-depleted T cells, or PBMCs. Deeply sampled blood TCRbeta repertoires from subjects exposed to, actively infected with, or recovered from COVID-19 were included in the dataset. The repertoires were released in a freely available public database intended as a resource for research on the immune response to SARS-CoV-2. Samples came from the ongoing ImmuneRACE study (first 160 participants) plus 1,254 subjects from 6 global collaborators. A de-identified subject ID, COVID-19 status, age in years and sex were almost always included in the sample metadata. Where HLA class I and class II types were available, the types were taken from metadata supplied by the sample provider, not from assay-based typing.

Broader findings and caveats from the paper: The amount of clinical and demographic metadata varied by source and participant and was provided uncurated.

This clone was found once. No cognate antigen has been identified for it. It has no much larger one-base neighbor in the sample; base qualities were not kept. A distance of 11 bases separates the germline ends of V and J, which lose 7 bases and 4 bases respectively. The CDR3 sequence holds 13 residues, the cysteine and phenylalanine included. The DNA shown is the 39-base CDR3, in frame from base 1. Per the germline V gene (reference sequence), GTSNPN is the CDR1 and SVGIG is the CDR2. Each collaborating institution followed its own protocols to collect whole blood in K2EDTA tubes. For TCRbeta analysis, collaborators shipped samples as frozen whole blood, isolated PBMCs, or DNA extracted from either of those sample types. The immunoSEQ Assay, a bias-controlled multiplex PCR, was used to amplify TCRbeta CDR3 regions from genomic DNA. As for the authors' bioinformatics: The number of nucleated cells in each sample was estimated by amplification of reference gene primers within the assay. Sequence reads were collapsed and filtered to measure the absolute abundance of every unique TCRbeta CDR3 rearrangement. Productive Simpson clonality was computed per sample as the square root of Simpson's diversity index over productive rearrangements. TCRdb limited this immuneACCESS table to in-frame rearrangements with V and J called. A share of clones is missing; checked studies link under half to unresolved V genes, and the rest is unexplained. V and J calls and clone size are those listed in that table; D and trimming were worked out from the DNA. This sample comprises about 110,000 clones, roughly four fifths of them detected only once. The top ten clonotypes cover approximately 4% of the sample.

The receptor was derived from a woman in her seventies with acute or convalescent COVID-19. Sequenced input: peripheral blood. Recombination linked TRBV30 to TRBJ2-6, with the D gene too uncertain to name. CDR3 protein: CAFSTSGANVLTF. The nucleotide sequence is TGTGCCTTCTCAACATCGGGGGCCAACGTCCTGACTTTC.